The 10 T cell receptor beta chains given below trace back to one sample, sequenced in a study of blood T cell repertoires in COVID-19. Method: immunoSEQ multiplex PCR; TCRdb's copy keeps in-frame clones and lacks some. The sample shows a few hundred thousand clones, around 80% of them seen only once. Sequencing was done on a sample of peripheral blood. The receptors come from a woman in her 50s with acute or convalescent COVID-19.

J is TRBJ1-3 and V is TRBV7-9; TRBD1 might be the D (5 bases). Trimming took 6 bases from V and 4 from J, leaving 13 bases between them. Germline V gene sequence: CDR1 SEHNR, CDR2 FQNEAQ (reference sequence). The CDR3 is 14 residues long. CDR3 region: CASSFDRDGNTIYF. DNA for the CDR3: TGTGCCAGCAGTTTTGACAGAGACGGAAACACCATATATTTT. The full variable domain, rest sourced from reference TRBV7-9 and TRBJ1-3, is DTGVSQNPRHKITKRGQNVTFRCDPISEHNRLYWYRQTLGQGPEFLTYFQNEAQLEKSRLLSDRFSAERPKGSFSTLEIQRTEQGDSAMYLCASSFDRDGNTIYFGEGSWLTVV.

The J gene is TRBJ1-2, the V gene TRBV6-1, with TRBD1 matching over 7 bases. CDR1 and CDR2 from the germline V gene are MNHNS and SASEGT. This CDR3 region has 16 residues. V gave up 4 bases and J gave up 4 bases; unmatched junction bases: 12. CDR3 amino acids: CASSASRRGRIYGYTF. The CDR3 DNA sequence: TGTGCCAGCAGTGCATCCAGGAGGGGGCGCATCTATGGCTACACCTTC.

In nucleotides, the CDR3 is TGCGCCAGCAGCTTCTTCGGGCAGGGGGCGGAAGAGACCCAGTACTTC. The encoded protein is CASSFFGQGAEETQYF. V usage is TRBV5-1 and J usage is TRBJ2-5, with TRBD1 matching over 8 bases. The CDR3 runs to 16 residues. Germline lookup yields CDR1 SGHRS and CDR2 YFSETQ. V shed 2 bases, J shed 3 bases, and the junction held 9 bases outside the gene matches.

A note on this clone: This clone may be a read error of a much larger clone one base away. The genes are TRBV5-8 and TRBJ1-5, with D perhaps matching TRBD1 (5 bases). The germline gives CDR1 SGHTS, CDR2 YDEGEE. This CDR3 contains 12 residues. V shed 4 bases and J shed 7 bases, with 9 bases lying between them. This CDR3 reads CASSTRGQPQHF. In nucleotides, the CDR3 is TGTGCCAGCAGCACCCGGGGGCAGCCCCAGCATTTT.

The genes are TRBV7-6 and TRBJ1-2; 12 bases align to TRBD1. Germline V gene data show CDR1 as SGHVS and CDR2 as FNYEAQ. V dropped 5 bases and J dropped 3; count of bases not matched to a gene: 4. The CDR3 covers 15 residues. CDR3 sequence reads: CASSDGTGGYYGYTF. The CDR3 DNA reads as TGTGCCAGCAGCGATGGGACAGGGGGCTACTATGGCTACACCTTC.

This rearrangement joins TRBV5-1 to TRBJ1-2; TRBD1 matches 7 bases. V was clipped by 3 bases and J by 6 bases; unmatched bases: 2. This CDR3 spans 12 amino acids. Germline V CDR1 and CDR2: SGHRS, YFSETQ. In DNA form, the CDR3 reads TGCGCCAGCAGCTCTCAGGGGGATGGCTACACCTTC. The encoded protein is CASSSQGDGYTF.

The chain employs TRBV5-1 and TRBJ2-2; no clear D. The CDR3 contains 11 residues. In germline, CDR1 is SGHRS, CDR2 YFSETQ. V dropped 5 bases and J dropped 8 bases, with 7 bases sitting between them. The CDR3 loop is CASSFEGELFF. CDR3 sequence (DNA): TGCGCCAGCAGTTTTGAGGGGGAGCTGTTTTTT.

The V and J genes are TRBV7-9 and TRBJ2-3, with D possibly TRBD1 on 6 matching bases. The CDR3 contains 13 residues. Germline CDR1 reads SEHNR; CDR2 reads FQNEAQ (reference sequence). The V and J ends lost 5 bases and 5 bases respectively, with 11 bases between them. In DNA form, the CDR3 reads TGTGCCAGCAGCCGCTGGACAGAAGATACGCAGTATTTT. Protein: CASSRWTEDTQYF.

J is TRBJ1-1 and V is TRBV5-1; D gene unclear. The length of the CDR3 is 15 residues. Trimming removed 1 base from V and 1 base from J, with 11 bases in between. Germline CDR1 reads SGHRS; CDR2 reads YFSETQ. Here the CDR3 DNA reads TGCGCCAGCAGCTTGATACAGCCGGAGAACACTGAAGCTTTCTTT. It encodes CASSLIQPENTEAFF.

The chain has TRBV3-1 (or the pseudogene TRBV3-2) and TRBJ2-2; D uncertain. Germline CDR1 reads LGHDT; CDR2 reads YNNKEL (reference sequence). Trimming removed 1 base from V and 4 bases from J, with 4 bases in between. The CDR3 has 13 amino acids. The CDR3 DNA follows: TGTGCCAGCAGCCAAGCAGGCACCGGGGAGCTGTTTTTT. Protein: CASSQAGTGELFF.